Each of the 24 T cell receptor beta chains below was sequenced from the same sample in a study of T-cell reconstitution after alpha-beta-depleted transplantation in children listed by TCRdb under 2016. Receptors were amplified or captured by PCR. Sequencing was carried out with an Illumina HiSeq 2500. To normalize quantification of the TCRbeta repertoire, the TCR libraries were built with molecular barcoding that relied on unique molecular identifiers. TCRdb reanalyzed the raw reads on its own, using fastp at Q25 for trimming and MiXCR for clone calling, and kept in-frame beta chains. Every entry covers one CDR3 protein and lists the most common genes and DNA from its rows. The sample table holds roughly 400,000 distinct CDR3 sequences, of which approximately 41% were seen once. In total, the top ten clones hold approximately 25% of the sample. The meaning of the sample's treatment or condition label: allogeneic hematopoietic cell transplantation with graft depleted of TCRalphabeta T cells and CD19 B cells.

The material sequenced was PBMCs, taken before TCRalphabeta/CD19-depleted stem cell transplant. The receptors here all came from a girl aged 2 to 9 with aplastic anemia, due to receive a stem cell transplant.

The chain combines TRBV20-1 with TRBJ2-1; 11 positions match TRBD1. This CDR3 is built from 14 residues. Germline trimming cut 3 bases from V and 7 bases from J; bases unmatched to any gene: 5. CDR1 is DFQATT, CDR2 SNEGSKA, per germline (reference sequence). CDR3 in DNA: TGCAGTGCTAGTCCCGGGACAGGGGGAAATGAGCAGTTCTTC. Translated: CSASPGTGGNEQFF.

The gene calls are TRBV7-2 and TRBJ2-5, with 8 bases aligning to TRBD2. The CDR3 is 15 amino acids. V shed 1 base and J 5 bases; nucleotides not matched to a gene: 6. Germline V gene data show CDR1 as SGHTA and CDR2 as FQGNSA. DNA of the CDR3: TGTGCCAGCAGCTTAGTTCGGGGGGGCGTGGAGACCCAGTACTTC. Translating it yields CASSLVRGGVETQYF.

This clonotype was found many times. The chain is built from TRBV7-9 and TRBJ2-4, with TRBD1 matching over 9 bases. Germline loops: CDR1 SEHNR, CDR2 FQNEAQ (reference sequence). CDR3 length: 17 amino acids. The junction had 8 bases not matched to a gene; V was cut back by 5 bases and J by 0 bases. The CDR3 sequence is CASSPGQGGQAKNIQYF. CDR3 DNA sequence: TGTGCCAGCAGCCCGGGACAGGGTGGCCAAGCCAAAAACATTCAGTACTTC.

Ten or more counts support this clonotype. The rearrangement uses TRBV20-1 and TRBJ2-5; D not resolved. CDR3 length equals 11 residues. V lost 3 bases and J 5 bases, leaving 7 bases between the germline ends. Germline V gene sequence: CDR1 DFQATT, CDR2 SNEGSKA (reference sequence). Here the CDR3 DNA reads TGCAGTGCTAGGGGTGGGGAGACCCAGTACTTC. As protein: CSARGGETQYF.

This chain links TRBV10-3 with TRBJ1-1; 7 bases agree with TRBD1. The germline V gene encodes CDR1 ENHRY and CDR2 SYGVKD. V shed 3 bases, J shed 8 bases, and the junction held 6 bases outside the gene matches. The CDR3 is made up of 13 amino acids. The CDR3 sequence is CAISERGTAEAFF. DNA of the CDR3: TGTGCCATCAGTGAAAGGGGGACAGCAGAAGCTTTCTTT.

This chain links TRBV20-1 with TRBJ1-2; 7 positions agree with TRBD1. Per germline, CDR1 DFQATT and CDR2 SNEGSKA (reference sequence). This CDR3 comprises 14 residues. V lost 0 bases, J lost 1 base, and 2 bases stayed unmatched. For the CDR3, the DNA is TGCAGTGCTAGAGATGGGACAGATAACTATGGCTACACCTTC. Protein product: CSARDGTDNYGYTF.

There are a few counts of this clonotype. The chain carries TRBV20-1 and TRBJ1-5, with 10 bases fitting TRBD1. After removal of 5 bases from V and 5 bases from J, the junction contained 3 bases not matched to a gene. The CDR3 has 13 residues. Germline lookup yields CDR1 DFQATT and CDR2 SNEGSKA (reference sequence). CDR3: CSAQDRGDQPQHF. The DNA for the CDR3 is TGCAGTGCTCAGGACAGGGGGGATCAGCCCCAGCATTTT.

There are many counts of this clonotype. The CDR3 sequence is CASSMQGGPYEQYF. CDR3 bases: TGTGCCAGCAGCATGCAGGGGGGCCCCTACGAGCAGTACTTC. This chain connects TRBV27 to TRBJ2-7; D is perhaps TRBD1 (7 bases). V was pared by 6 bases and J by 2 bases, with 14 bases between. Germline V CDR1 and CDR2: MNHEY, SMNVEV (reference sequence). The CDR3 is 14 residues long.

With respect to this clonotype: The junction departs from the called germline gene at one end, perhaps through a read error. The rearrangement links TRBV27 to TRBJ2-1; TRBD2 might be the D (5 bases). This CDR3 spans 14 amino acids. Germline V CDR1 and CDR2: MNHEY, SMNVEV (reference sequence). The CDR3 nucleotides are TGTGCCAGCAGTAAAGGCCTAGACTACAATGAGCAGTTTTTC. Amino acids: CASSKGLDYNEQFF.

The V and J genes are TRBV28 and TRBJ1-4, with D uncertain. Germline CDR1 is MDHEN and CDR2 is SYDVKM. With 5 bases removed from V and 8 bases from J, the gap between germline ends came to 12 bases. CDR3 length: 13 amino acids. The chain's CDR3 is CASSPGRWEKLFF. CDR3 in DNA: TGTGCCAGCAGTCCCGGACGCTGGGAAAAACTGTTTTTT.

The CDR3 loop is CASSLAPREQYF. CDR3 DNA sequence: TGTGCCAGCAGCTTGGCTCCCCGCGAGCAGTACTTC. The chain carries TRBV5-5 and TRBJ2-7; D unclear. The CDR3 is 12 amino acids. V lost 0 bases to trimming and J lost 6 bases, with 7 bases between them. The germline gives CDR1 SGHKS, CDR2 YYEKEE (reference sequence).

This CDR3 reads CASSEMGTGNTIYF. For the CDR3, the DNA is TGTGCCAGCAGTGAAATGGGGACTGGAAACACCATATATTTT. The chain has TRBV2 and TRBJ1-3; D remains unclear. The CDR3 runs 14 residues. CDR1 is SNHLY, CDR2 FYNNEI, per germline. The germline V and J ends were trimmed by 2 bases and 2 bases, with 7 bases remaining between them.

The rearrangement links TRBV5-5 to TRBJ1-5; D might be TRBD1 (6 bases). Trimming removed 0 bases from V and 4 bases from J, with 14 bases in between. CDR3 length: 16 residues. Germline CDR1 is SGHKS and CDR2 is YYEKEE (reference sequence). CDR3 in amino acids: CASSLETGNINQPQHF. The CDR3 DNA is TGTGCCAGCAGCTTGGAGACAGGAAATATTAATCAGCCCCAGCATTTT.

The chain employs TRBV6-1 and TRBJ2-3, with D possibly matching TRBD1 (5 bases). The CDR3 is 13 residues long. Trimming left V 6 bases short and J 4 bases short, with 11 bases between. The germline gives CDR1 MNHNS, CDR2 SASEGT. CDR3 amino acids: CASRGDSPDTQYF. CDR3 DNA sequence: TGTGCCAGCAGGGGCGACAGTCCAGATACGCAGTATTTT.

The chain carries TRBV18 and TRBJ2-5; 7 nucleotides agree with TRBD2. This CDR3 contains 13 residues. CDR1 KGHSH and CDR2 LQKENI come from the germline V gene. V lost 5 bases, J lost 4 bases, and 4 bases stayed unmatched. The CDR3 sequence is CASSSTSPETQYF. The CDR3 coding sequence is TGTGCCAGCTCATCGACTAGCCCAGAGACCCAGTACTTC.

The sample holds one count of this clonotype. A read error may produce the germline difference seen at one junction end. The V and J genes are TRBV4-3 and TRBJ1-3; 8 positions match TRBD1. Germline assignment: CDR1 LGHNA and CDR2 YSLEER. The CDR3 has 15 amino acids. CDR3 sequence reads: CASSQETGVRITIYF. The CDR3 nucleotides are TGCGCCAGCAGCCAAGAGACAGGGGTGAGGATCACCATATATTTC.

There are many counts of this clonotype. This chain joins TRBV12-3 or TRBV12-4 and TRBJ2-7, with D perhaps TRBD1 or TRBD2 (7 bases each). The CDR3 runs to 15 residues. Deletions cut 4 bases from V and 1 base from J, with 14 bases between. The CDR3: CASSSQGGKSYEQYF. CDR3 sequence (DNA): TGTGCCAGCAGTTCTCAGGGGGGGAAGTCCTACGAGCAGTACTTC.

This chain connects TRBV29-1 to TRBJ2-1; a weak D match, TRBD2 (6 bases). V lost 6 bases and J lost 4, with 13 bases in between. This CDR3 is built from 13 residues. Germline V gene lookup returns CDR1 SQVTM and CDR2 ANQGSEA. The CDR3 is CSVRGRLYNEQFF. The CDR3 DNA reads TGCAGCGTGAGAGGGAGGCTATACAATGAGCAGTTCTTC.

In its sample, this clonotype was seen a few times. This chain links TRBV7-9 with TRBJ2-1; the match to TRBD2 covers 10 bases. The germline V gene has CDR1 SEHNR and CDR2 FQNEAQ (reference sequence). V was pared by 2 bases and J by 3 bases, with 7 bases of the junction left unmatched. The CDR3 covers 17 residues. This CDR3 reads CASSLSPLAGDYNEQFF. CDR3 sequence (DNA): TGTGCCAGCAGCTTATCCCCCCTAGCGGGAGACTACAATGAGCAGTTCTTC.

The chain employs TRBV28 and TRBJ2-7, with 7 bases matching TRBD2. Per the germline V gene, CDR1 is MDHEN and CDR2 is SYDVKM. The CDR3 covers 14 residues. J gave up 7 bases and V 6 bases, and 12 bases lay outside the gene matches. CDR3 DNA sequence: TGTGCCAGCAGCCTCGCCCCCAGCGGGATAGAGCAGTACTTC. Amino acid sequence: CASSLAPSGIEQYF. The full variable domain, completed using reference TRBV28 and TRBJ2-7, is DVKVTQSSRYLVKRTGEKVFLECVQDMDHENMFWYRQDPGLGLRLIYFSYDVKMKEKGDIPEGYSVSREKKERFSLILESASTNQTSMYLCASSLAPSGIEQYFGPGTRLTVT.

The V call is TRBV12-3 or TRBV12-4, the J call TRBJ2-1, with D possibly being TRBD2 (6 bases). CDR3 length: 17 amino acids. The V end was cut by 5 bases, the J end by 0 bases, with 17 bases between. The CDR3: CASSPRSAGVSYNEQFF. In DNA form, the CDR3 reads TGTGCCAGCAGTCCCCGGTCAGCGGGTGTCTCCTACAATGAGCAGTTCTTC.

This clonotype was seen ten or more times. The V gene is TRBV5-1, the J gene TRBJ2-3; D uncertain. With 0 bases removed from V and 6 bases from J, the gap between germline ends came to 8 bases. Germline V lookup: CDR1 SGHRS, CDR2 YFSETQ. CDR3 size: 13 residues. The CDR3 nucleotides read TGCGCCAGCAGCTTGGCCACTACGGATACGCAGTATTTT. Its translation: CASSLATTDTQYF.

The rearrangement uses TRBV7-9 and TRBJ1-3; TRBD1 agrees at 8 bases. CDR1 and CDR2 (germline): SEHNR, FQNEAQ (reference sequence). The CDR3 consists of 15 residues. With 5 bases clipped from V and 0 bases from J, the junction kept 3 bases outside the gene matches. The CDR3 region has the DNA TGTGCCAGCAGCCCAGGGGGCGACTCTGGAAACACCATATATTTT. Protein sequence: CASSPGGDSGNTIYF.

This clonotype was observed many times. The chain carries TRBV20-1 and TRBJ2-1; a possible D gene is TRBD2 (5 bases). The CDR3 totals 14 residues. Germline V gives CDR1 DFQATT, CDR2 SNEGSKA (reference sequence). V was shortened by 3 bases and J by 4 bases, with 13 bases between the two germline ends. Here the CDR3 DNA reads TGCAGTGCTAGTTTGGGAGCTGCTTACAATGAGCAGTTCTTC. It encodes CSASLGAAYNEQFF.